These 23 T cell receptor beta chains share one sample of origin, sequenced in a study of graft-versus-host responses after intestinal transplantation. Tissue processing of the graft released intraepithelial and lamina propria lymphocytes from it. Sequenced by immunoSEQ multiplex PCR; TCRdb stores in-frame clones only, minus some. The table has roughly 6,000 clones, approximately 83% seen once. The sample here was ileum tissue, taken just under 310 days after intestinal transplant. The receptors were gathered from a human patient who received an intestinal transplant, so some T cells may come from the graft donor.

This rearrangement joins TRBV19 to TRBJ2-2; D may be TRBD1 (6 bases). The ends were cut back, 5 bases at V and 1 base at J, with 11 bases in the middle. CDR3 length: 15 amino acids. CDR1 and CDR2 (germline): LNHDA, SQIVND (reference sequence). The CDR3 protein is CASSPPTGNTGELFF. The CDR3 DNA reads as TGTGCCAGTAGTCCCCCGACAGGGAACACCGGGGAGCTGTTTTTT.

The chain employs TRBV6-7 and TRBJ2-7, with TRBD1 identical over 12 bases. TRBV6-7 is placed among ORFs of uncertain function. Trimming cost V 2 bases and J 6 bases; bases outside gene matches: 5. The CDR3 loop spans 15 amino acids. CDR3 DNA sequence: TGTGCCAGCAGTTACCCTCGGGACAGGGGGCCCGAGCAGTACTTC. This codes for CASSYPRDRGPEQYF.

The chain carries TRBV5-6 and TRBJ2-3; D possibly corresponds to TRBD1 (5 bases). The V end was cut by 4 bases, the J end by 4 bases, with 10 bases between. The germline V gene has CDR1 SGHDT and CDR2 YYEEEE. This CDR3 region has 13 residues. The CDR3 sequence: CASSTRQPDTQYF. The CDR3 DNA is TGTGCCAGCAGCACGAGACAGCCAGATACGCAGTATTTT.

V usage is TRBV7-2 and J usage is TRBJ1-5, with TRBD1 matching 8 bases. With 5 bases clipped from V and 2 bases from J, the junction kept 5 bases outside the gene matches. CDR1 is SGHTA and CDR2 is FQGNSA in the germline V gene. CDR3 length: 15 amino acids. The CDR3 loop reads CASSPGGRGNQPQHF. CDR3 nucleotide sequence: TGTGCCAGCAGCCCAGGGGGCCGCGGCAATCAGCCCCAGCATTTT.

The J gene is TRBJ2-1, the V gene TRBV12-1. TRBV12-1 is flagged as a pseudogene. This CDR3 has 14 amino acids. CDR3 region: CARTTPPLYNEQFF. CDR3 coding DNA: TGTGCCAGAACCACACCACCACTTTACAATGAGCAGTTCTTC.

The V call is TRBV27, the J call TRBJ1-5; D not certain. Germline-derived CDR1 and CDR2 are MNHEY and SMNVEV (reference sequence). This CDR3 comprises 11 residues. The V end was cut by 3 bases, the J end by 3 bases, with 0 bases between. The CDR3 here is CASSFNQPQHF. CDR3 DNA: TGTGCCAGCAGTTTCAATCAGCCCCAGCATTTT.

This clone was recorded only once. The genes are TRBV2 and TRBJ1-2; 11 positions match TRBD1. V shed 8 bases, J shed 4 bases, and the junction held 9 bases outside the gene matches. Germline CDR1 and CDR2: SNHLY and FYNNEI. This CDR3 contains 15 residues. The CDR3 is CASHRTGGGGYGYTF. CDR3 coding DNA: TGTGCCAGCCATAGGACAGGGGGCGGGGGCTATGGCTACACCTTC.

The chain is built from TRBV11-1 and TRBJ2-7; D remains unclear. V was cut by 1 base and J by 5 bases, with 12 bases left in between. This CDR3 comprises 14 residues. Germline values: CDR1 SGHAT, CDR2 FQDESV (reference sequence). The CDR3 sequence: CASSLEVGPHEQYF. DNA of the CDR3: TGTGCCAGCAGCTTAGAGGTAGGGCCCCACGAGCAGTACTTC.

The V and J genes are TRBV28 and TRBJ1-6; no clear D. Trimming took 3 bases from V and 19 from J, leaving 10 bases between them. The CDR3 sequence is 10 residues long. Germline-derived CDR1 and CDR2 are MDHEN and SYDVKM. CDR3 residues: CASSFDTGHF. The CDR3 DNA sequence: TGTGCCAGCAGTTTCGACACTGGGCACTTT.

Here the CDR3 reads CTSTRQSTYNEQFF. The DNA of the CDR3 is TGCACCAGCACTAGACAATCCACCTACAATGAGCAGTTCTTC. The J gene is TRBJ2-1, the V gene TRBV1. TRBV1 is an annotated pseudogene. This CDR3 is 14 amino acids long.

The chain couples TRBV29-1 to TRBJ2-3, with a weak D call TRBD2 (5 bases). Between the trimmed V and J ends, which lost 3 bases and 1 base, there was a span of 5 bases. The CDR3 runs to 12 residues. Germline values: CDR1 SQVTM, CDR2 ANQGSEA. Here the CDR3 reads CSVDGGTDTQYF. The CDR3 DNA sequence: TGCAGCGTTGACGGGGGCACAGATACGCAGTATTTT.

This sequence joins TRBV5-1 and TRBJ1-1; D perhaps matches TRBD1 (6 bases). The CDR3 has 13 amino acids. Germline loops: CDR1 SGHRS, CDR2 YFSETQ. Trimming pared 4 bases from V and 1 base from J, leaving 8 bases between. The CDR3 sequence is CASSRTANTEAFF. The CDR3, as DNA: TGCGCCAGCAGCCGGACAGCGAACACTGAAGCTTTCTTT.

On this clone itself: An end of the junction differs from the germline gene, which may be a read error. V and J are TRBV11-3 and TRBJ1-1; D is unresolved. There are 13 residues in the CDR3. Germline CDR1 SGHNT, CDR2 YENEEA. As DNA, the CDR3 is TGTGCCAGCAGCTCTAGGGAGAACAGTGAAGCTTTCTTT. Translation: CASSSRENSEAFF.

This clone was detected a few times. The rearrangement uses TRBV6-6 and TRBJ1-4, with no clear D. Per the germline V gene, CDR1 is MNHNY and CDR2 is SVGAGI (reference sequence). The V gene lost 0 bases and the J gene lost 7 bases, with 12 bases spanning the gap. CDR3 length: 15 amino acids. CDR3 coding DNA: TGTGCCAGCAGTTACTCGATGAGGGTTCGTGAAAAACTGTTTTTT. Translating gives CASSYSMRVREKLFF.

The CDR3 loop is CASSTATPPQASYYEQYF. Here the CDR3 DNA reads TGTGCCAGCAGTACCGCTACCCCCCCACAGGCCTCCTACTACGAGCAGTACTTC. The chain is built from TRBV27 and TRBJ2-7; D may be TRBD1 (5 bases). This CDR3 is built from 18 residues. Trimming left V 5 bases short and J 3 bases short, with 26 bases between. Germline V gene data show CDR1 as MNHEY and CDR2 as SMNVEV (reference sequence).

This clone was counted between two and nine times. The chain carries TRBV5-1 and TRBJ2-5; tentatively, D is TRBD2 (5 bases). Trimming pared 0 bases from V and 1 base from J, leaving 7 bases between. CDR3 length: 14 residues. Germline CDR1 and CDR2: SGHRS and YFSETQ. CDR3 in amino acids: CASSLAAAQETQYF. CDR3 in DNA: TGCGCCAGCAGCTTGGCAGCGGCCCAAGAGACCCAGTACTTC.

This clone was detected once. The sample holds other DNA sequences that translate to the same CDR3. This chain uses TRBV30 with TRBJ1-3; D might be TRBD1 (6 bases). Germline-derived CDR1 and CDR2 are GTSNPN and SVGIG (reference sequence). This CDR3 has 19 residues. The V and J ends lost 8 bases and 4 bases respectively, with 33 bases between them. Here the CDR3 reads CAGGGQVRVVVILGNTIYF. The CDR3 DNA reads as TGTGCCGGGGGGGGGCAGGTGAGGGTGGTGGTAATTCTGGGAAACACCATATATTTT.

This clone came up a few times. This chain joins TRBV2 and TRBJ2-1; 10 bases match TRBD2. CDR1 is SNHLY, CDR2 FYNNEI, per germline. The CDR3 runs to 14 residues. V was pared by 6 bases and J by 10 bases, with 9 bases of the junction left unmatched. Here the CDR3 reads CASSILAGVGEQFF. CDR3 DNA: TGTGCCAGCAGCATTCTAGCGGGAGTAGGGGAGCAGTTCTTC.

CDR3 nucleotides: TGTGCCAGCAGCTTGGGGGCAGATAAAGCTAACTATGGCTACACCTTC. Amino acid sequence: CASSLGADKANYGYTF. The chain has TRBV5-6 and TRBJ1-2, with D unresolved. The V end lost 0 bases, the J end lost 0 bases, and 12 bases lay between the germline ends. Germline CDR1 is SGHDT and CDR2 is YYEEEE. CDR3 size: 16 residues.

This rearrangement joins TRBV28 to TRBJ2-7; D not certain. V gave up 3 bases and J gave up 5 bases, with 8 bases separating them. This CDR3 contains 12 residues. Germline lookup yields CDR1 MDHEN and CDR2 SYDVKM. CDR3 in amino acids: CASSFYQDEQYF. The CDR3 DNA reads TGTGCCAGCAGTTTTTACCAGGACGAGCAGTACTTC. Full variable domain (remainder filled in from reference TRBV28 and TRBJ2-7): DVKVTQSSRYLVKRTGEKVFLECVQDMDHENMFWYRQDPGLGLRLIYFSYDVKMKEKGDIPEGYSVSREKKERFSLILESASTNQTSMYLCASSFYQDEQYFGPGTRLTVT.

DNA for the CDR3: TGTGCCAGCAGCTTAACGGGACTAGCGGCTGTTGAGCAGTTCTTC. It yields the protein CASSLTGLAAVEQFF. The chain has TRBV13 and TRBJ2-1; 11 nucleotides match TRBD2. There are 15 residues in the CDR3. The V gene's germline CDR1 is PRHDT and CDR2 FYEKMQ (reference sequence). Unmatched junction bases numbered 6, after V lost 2 bases and J lost 9 bases.

The J gene is TRBJ1-1, the V gene TRBV2, with TRBD1 matching 9 bases. In germline, CDR1 is SNHLY, CDR2 FYNNEI. J lost 3 bases, V lost 10 bases, and 6 bases had no gene match. The CDR3 is made up of 13 amino acids. The CDR3 spells CAIATGGDTEAFF. In DNA, the CDR3 is TGTGCCATCGCGACAGGGGGGGACACTGAAGCTTTCTTT.

The chain combines TRBV21-1 with TRBJ2-7; the table's D call of TRBD2 was not tested on the DNA. TRBV21-1 is a pseudogene. CDR3 length equals 16 residues. CDR3 protein: CASSAGASGSSYEQYF. CDR3 DNA: TGTGCCAGCAGCGCAGGGGCTAGCGGGAGCTCCTACGAGCAGTACTTC.